The 8 T cell receptor beta chains below come from one sample, sequenced in a study of CD8 T cells in ankylosing spondylitis. Each CDR3 protein is one row after TCRdb ran MiXCR on the 5' RACE reads. Here the sample spans some 40,000 distinct CDR3 sequences, around a tenth being singletons. Sequencing used blood, either unsorted or a sorted T cell fraction (not recorded which). The source is a male donor with ankylosing spondylitis or in good health (not recorded which).

The chain links TRBV7-9 to TRBJ2-3, with a possible D match to TRBD2 (6 bases). The germline CDR1 and CDR2 sequences are SEHNR and FQNEAQ (reference sequence). The length of the CDR3 is 13 residues. Trimming left V 5 bases short and J 4 bases short, with 10 bases between. The CDR3 region is CASSGGSSDTQYF. CDR3 nucleotides: TGTGCCAGCAGCGGAGGGAGCTCAGATACGCAGTATTTT. Filled out from reference TRBV7-9 and TRBJ2-3, the complete variable domain reads DTGVSQNPRHKITKRGQNVTFRCDPISEHNRLYWYRQTLGQGPEFLTYFQNEAQLEKSRLLSDRFSAERPKGSFSTLEIQRTEQGDSAMYLCASSGGSSDTQYFGPGTRLTVL.

This clonotype occurred a few times. This chain uses TRBV5-1 with TRBJ2-1; 8 bases fit TRBD2. V gave up 4 bases and J gave up 0 bases; unmatched junction bases: 9. CDR3 size: 17 residues. Germline V gene sequence: CDR1 SGHRS, CDR2 YFSETQ. The CDR3 protein is CASSPRASGSSYNEQFF. For the CDR3, the DNA is TGCGCCAGCAGCCCTAGGGCCAGCGGGAGCTCCTACAATGAGCAGTTCTTC.

This clonotype has at least ten counts. The chain links TRBV12-3 or TRBV12-4 to TRBJ2-3, with D tentatively TRBD1 or TRBD2 (5 bases each). This CDR3 spans 16 amino acids. Trimming left V 1 base short and J 8 bases short, with 19 bases between. The CDR3 DNA is TGTGCCAGCAGTTTAGGTGGGGACCTTAGTTTTGGTACGCAGTATTTT. This gives the protein CASSLGGDLSFGTQYF.

This clonotype was counted a single time. V is TRBV5-1 and J is TRBJ2-1; D is unclear. Germline CDR1 SGHRS, CDR2 YFSETQ. The CDR3 extends over 15 amino acids. Trimming removed 0 bases at V and 5 bases at J, with 12 bases between. The CDR3 DNA follows: TGCGCCAGCAGCTTGGACAGTCCGGCCAACAATGAGCAGTTCTTC. Its protein is CASSLDSPANNEQFF.

Ten or more counts support this clonotype. V gene TRBV6-1 combines with J gene TRBJ1-5; 7 positions match TRBD1. The CDR3 covers 14 residues. The germline gives CDR1 MNHNS, CDR2 SASEGT. J was trimmed by 1 base and V by 7 bases; bases with no gene match: 4. The CDR3 here is CASTNRGSNQPQHF. For the CDR3, the DNA is TGTGCCAGCACGAACAGGGGAAGCAATCAGCCCCAGCATTTT.

This clonotype was found a few times. The chain uses TRBV10-3 and TRBJ2-3, with unresolved D. The CDR3 length is 19 residues. Germline values: CDR1 ENHRY, CDR2 SYGVKD. V was clipped by 3 bases and J by 1 base, with 23 bases between them. The CDR3 protein is CAISDRKVEPSSGTDTQYF. CDR3 bases: TGTGCCATCAGTGACCGCAAAGTCGAGCCCAGCAGTGGCACAGATACGCAGTATTTT.

Many counts were recorded for this clonotype. This sequence joins TRBV3-1 and TRBJ1-1; D gene uncertain. The ends were cut back, 5 bases at V and 0 bases at J, with 10 bases in the middle. This CDR3 has 14 residues. CDR1 and CDR2 (germline): LGHDT, YNNKEL (reference sequence). The CDR3 DNA reads TGTGCCAGCAGCTTCGGGGTCCTGAACACTGAAGCTTTCTTT. It encodes CASSFGVLNTEAFF.

This clonotype was recorded many times. V and J are TRBV6-5 and TRBJ2-7; possibly TRBD1 for D (5 bases). The CDR3 sequence is 14 residues long. CDR1 and CDR2 from the germline V gene are MNHEY and SVGAGI. V lost 3 bases to trimming and J lost 2 bases, with 11 bases between them. DNA for the CDR3: TGTGCCAGCAGTTATATGGGGCGCGCCTACGAGCAGTACTTC. This sequence encodes CASSYMGRAYEQYF.